This TCR beta chain was captured in a study of blood T cell repertoires in COVID-19. Profiling relied on immunoSEQ multiplex PCR, and the TCRdb table lists in-frame clones only, not all of them. The sample lists roughly 230,000 clones; approximately 89% were seen once. After removal of 5 bases from V and 4 bases from J, the junction contained 7 bases not matched to a gene. Germline CDR1 SGHTA, CDR2 FQGTGA. The CDR3 extends over 15 amino acids. Participant-given clinical history determined each cohort assignment. Sequencing used PBMCs or T cells enriched from blood (not recorded which). This chain joins TRBV7-3 and TRBJ2-1, with TRBD1 matching over 8 bases. This sequence originates from a woman aged 30 to 39 with acute COVID-19. The CDR3: CASSPGTGYYNEQFF. The CDR3 coding sequence is TGTGCCAGCAGCCCCGGGACAGGCTATTACAATGAGCAGTTCTTC.